This TCR beta chain was identified in a study of blood T cell repertoires in COVID-19. Study context: Italy, Spain and the United States were the sources of the convalescent and acute COVID-19 samples. The analysed material was cDNA or gDNA that came from T cells, B-cell-depleted T cells, or PBMCs.

Germline V gene sequence: CDR1 SGDLS, CDR2 YYNGEE. The V gene lost 0 bases and the J gene lost 1 base, with 16 bases spanning the gap. This CDR3 comprises 17 residues. As handled by the study authors: From reference gene primer amplification, estimates of nucleated cell counts were derived. Generated by immunoSEQ multiplex PCR, the TCRdb table keeps only in-frame clones and is missing some. V and J calls and clone size are those listed in that table; D and trimming were worked out from the DNA. The sample yields fewer than 200,000 clones, 87% seen once. The sample comprised peripheral blood. The V and J genes are TRBV9 and TRBJ1-1; D may be TRBD1 (5 bases). The sequence was collected from a woman aged 18-29 years who had recovered from COVID-19. This CDR3 reads CASSVGIGAESNTEAFF. The CDR3 bases are TGTGCCAGCAGCGTAGGAATTGGGGCAGAGTCGAACACTGAAGCTTTCTTT.